This entry is about one TCR beta chain. Patients from Seattle were sampled longitudinally, starting during active infection. This sample was taken from a study of blood T cell repertoires in COVID-19. As for the study in general: Sites across the United States, Italy and Spain contributed samples from acute and convalescent COVID-19. Sources were T cells, B-cell-depleted T cells, or PBMCs; the material itself was cDNA or gDNA.

Germline V lookup: CDR1 SNHLY, CDR2 FYNNEI. The CDR3 is 14 amino acids. With 9 bases clipped from V and 6 bases from J, the junction kept 9 bases outside the gene matches. In the authors' workflow: Amplification of reference gene primers was used by the study to estimate nucleated cell counts. The table came from immunoSEQ multiplex PCR; TCRdb's copy has only in-frame clones and leaves some out. The V and J calls and clone size were taken over from that table, and D and trimming were inferred from the DNA. The repertoire consists of roughly 100,000 clones, with around 90% occurring once and the leading ten covering approximately 5.6%.

The clonotype comes from a woman in her forties or fifties with COVID-19, enrolled during active disease. Sequenced: peripheral blood. This chain connects TRBV2 to TRBJ2-7; 12 nucleotides align to TRBD1. Here the CDR3 reads CASLPGTGGFEQYF. In DNA form, the CDR3 reads TGTGCCAGTCTTCCCGGGACAGGGGGCTTCGAGCAGTACTTC.